This paragraph covers one TCR beta chain sequence. In TCRdb, the 5' RACE reads were re-called with MiXCR into one record per CDR3 protein. The sample yields over 500,000 distinct CDR3 sequences, 22% seen once. The sample belongs to a study of identical twins. Germline V gene data show CDR1 as SEHNR and CDR2 as FQNEAQ (reference sequence). The CDR3 sequence is 15 residues long. The trim removed 7 bases at V and 2 bases at J, leaving 7 bases unmatched. The data also belong to a second study, concerning T cells expressing NK-cell markers.

The chain carries TRBV7-9 and TRBJ2-7; 11 bases line up with TRBD2. The sample taken for sequencing was CD4+ T cells sorted from blood. This TCR was recovered from a woman under 30 in good health. CDR3 DNA sequence: TGTGCCAGCACCATCGGACTAGCGGGTACCTACGAGCAGTACTTC. This gives the protein CASTIGLAGTYEQYF. The full variable domain, completed using reference TRBV7-9 and TRBJ2-7, is DTGVSQNPRHKITKRGQNVTFRCDPISEHNRLYWYRQTLGQGPEFLTYFQNEAQLEKSRLLSDRFSAERPKGSFSTLEIQRTEQGDSAMYLCASTIGLAGTYEQYFGPGTRLTVT.